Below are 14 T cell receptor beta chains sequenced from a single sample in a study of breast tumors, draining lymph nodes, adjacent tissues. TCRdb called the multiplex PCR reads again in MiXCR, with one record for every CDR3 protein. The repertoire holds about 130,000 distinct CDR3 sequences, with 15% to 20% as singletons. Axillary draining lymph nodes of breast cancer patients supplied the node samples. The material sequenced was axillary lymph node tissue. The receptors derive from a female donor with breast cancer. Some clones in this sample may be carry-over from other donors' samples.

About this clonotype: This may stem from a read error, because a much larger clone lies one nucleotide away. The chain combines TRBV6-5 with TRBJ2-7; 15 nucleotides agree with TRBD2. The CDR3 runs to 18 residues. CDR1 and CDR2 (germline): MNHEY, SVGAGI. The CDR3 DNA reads TGTGCCAGCAGTCGACATGGACTAGCGGGGGGGAGCTCCTACCAGCAGTACTTC. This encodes CASSRHGLAGGSSYQQYF.

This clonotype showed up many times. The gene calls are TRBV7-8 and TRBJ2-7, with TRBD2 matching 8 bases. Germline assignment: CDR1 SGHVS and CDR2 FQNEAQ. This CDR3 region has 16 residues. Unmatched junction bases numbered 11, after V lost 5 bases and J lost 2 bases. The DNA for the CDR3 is TGTGCCAGCAGCCACCGTAGCGGGAAGGGGGCCTACGAGCAGTACTTC. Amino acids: CASSHRSGKGAYEQYF. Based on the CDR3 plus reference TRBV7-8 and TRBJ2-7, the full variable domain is GAGVSQSPRYKVAKRGQDVALRCDPISGHVSLFWYQQALGQGPEFLTYFQNEAQLDKSGLPSDRFFAERPEGSVSTLKIQRTQQEDSAVYLCASSHRSGKGAYEQYFGPGTRLTVT.

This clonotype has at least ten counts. CDR3 sequence: CATSDHSRGQADTQYF. CDR3 DNA: TGTGCCACCAGTGACCATTCACGAGGACAGGCCGATACGCAGTATTTT. The rearrangement joins TRBV24-1 to TRBJ2-3, with 7 bases aligning to TRBD1. The CDR3 runs 16 residues. The V and J ends lost 4 bases and 6 bases, in that order; junction bases with no gene match: 12. Germline loops: CDR1 KGHDR, CDR2 SFDVKD.

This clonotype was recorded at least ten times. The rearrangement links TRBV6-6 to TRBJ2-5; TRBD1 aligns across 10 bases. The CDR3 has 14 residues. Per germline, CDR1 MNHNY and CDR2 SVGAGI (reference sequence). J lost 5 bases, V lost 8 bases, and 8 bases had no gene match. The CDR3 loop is CASPKEGQGETQYF. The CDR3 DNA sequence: TGTGCCAGCCCCAAAGAGGGACAGGGGGAGACCCAGTACTTC.

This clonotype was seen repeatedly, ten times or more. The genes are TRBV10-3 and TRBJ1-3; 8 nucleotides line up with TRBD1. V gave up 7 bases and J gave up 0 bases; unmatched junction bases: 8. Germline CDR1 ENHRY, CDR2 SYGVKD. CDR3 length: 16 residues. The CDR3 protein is CAINSGTGASGNTIYF. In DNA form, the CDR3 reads TGTGCCATCAATTCCGGGACAGGAGCCTCTGGAAACACCATATATTTT.

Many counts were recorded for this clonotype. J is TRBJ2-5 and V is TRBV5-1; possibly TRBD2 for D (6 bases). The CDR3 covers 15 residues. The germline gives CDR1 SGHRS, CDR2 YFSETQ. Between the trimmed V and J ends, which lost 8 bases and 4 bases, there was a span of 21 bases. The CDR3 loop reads CASPLVQRRGETQYF. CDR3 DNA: TGCGCCAGTCCCCTAGTCCAGCGGAGGGGAGAGACCCAGTACTTC.

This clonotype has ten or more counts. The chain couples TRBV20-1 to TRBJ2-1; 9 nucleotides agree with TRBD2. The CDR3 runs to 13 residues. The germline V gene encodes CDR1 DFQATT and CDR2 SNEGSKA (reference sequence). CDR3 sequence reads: CTVGTSPGNEQFF. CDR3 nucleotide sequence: TGCACCGTAGGGACTAGCCCAGGGAATGAGCAGTTCTTC.

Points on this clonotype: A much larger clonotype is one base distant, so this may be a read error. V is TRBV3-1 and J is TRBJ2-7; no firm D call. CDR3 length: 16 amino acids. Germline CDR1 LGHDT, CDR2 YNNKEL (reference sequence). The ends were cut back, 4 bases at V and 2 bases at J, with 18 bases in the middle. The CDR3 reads CASSPVAGRLAYEQYF. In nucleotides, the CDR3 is TGTGCCAGCAGCCCAGTGGCAGGTCGGTTGGCCTACGAGCAGTACTTC.

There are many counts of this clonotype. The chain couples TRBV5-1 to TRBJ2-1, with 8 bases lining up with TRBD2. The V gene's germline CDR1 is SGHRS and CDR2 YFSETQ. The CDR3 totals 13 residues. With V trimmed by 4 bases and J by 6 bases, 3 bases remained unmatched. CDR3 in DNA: TGCGCCAGCAGCATTAGCGGGGTCAATGAGCAGTTCTTC. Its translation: CASSISGVNEQFF.

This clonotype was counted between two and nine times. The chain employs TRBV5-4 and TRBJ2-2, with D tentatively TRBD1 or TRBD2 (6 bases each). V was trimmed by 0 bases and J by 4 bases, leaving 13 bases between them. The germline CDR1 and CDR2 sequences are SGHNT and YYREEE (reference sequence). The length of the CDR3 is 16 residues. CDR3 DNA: TGTGCCAGCAGCTTGGGGGGGGCGCGGGGCACCGGGGAGCTGTTTTTT. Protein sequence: CASSLGGARGTGELFF.

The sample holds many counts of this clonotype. DNA of the CDR3: TGTGCCAGCAGCCAAGACAGACCCGAACCCCTCCACTTT. Residues: CASSQDRPEPLHF. This chain connects TRBV4-2 to TRBJ1-6, with D hard to call. Germline CDR1 is LGHNA and CDR2 is YNFKEQ. This CDR3 spans 13 amino acids. Trimming left V 0 bases short and J 12 bases short, with 9 bases between.

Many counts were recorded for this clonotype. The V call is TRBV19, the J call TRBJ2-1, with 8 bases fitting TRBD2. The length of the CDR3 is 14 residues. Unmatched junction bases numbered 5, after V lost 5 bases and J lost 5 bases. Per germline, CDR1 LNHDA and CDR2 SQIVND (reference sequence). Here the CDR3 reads CASSVLAGNNEQFF. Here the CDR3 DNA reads TGTGCCAGTAGTGTCTTAGCGGGGAACAATGAGCAGTTCTTC.

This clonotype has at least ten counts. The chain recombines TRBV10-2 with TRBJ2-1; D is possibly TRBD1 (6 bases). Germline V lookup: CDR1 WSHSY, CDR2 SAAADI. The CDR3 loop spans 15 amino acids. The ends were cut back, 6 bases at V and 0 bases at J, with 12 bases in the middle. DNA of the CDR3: TGCGCCAGCAGGGAGCAGGGGAGCTCCTACAATGAGCAGTTCTTC. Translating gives CASREQGSSYNEQFF.

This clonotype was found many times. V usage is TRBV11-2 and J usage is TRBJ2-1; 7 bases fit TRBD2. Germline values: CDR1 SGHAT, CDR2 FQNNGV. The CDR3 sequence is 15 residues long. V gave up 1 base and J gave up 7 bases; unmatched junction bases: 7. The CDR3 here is CASSLGLAEGNEQFF. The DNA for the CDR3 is TGTGCCAGCAGCTTAGGGCTAGCGGAGGGAAATGAGCAGTTCTTC.